This TCR beta chain was identified during a study of blood T cell repertoires in COVID-19. Turning to the study itself: Nucleic acid was either cDNA or gDNA, and it came from T cells, B-cell-depleted T cells, or PBMCs.

There are 16 residues in the CDR3. With V trimmed by 0 bases and J by 5 bases, 2 bases remained unmatched. Germline CDR1 is SQVTM and CDR2 is ANQGSEA. TCRdb keeps only in-frame clones here, not all; method: immunoSEQ multiplex PCR. Here the sample spans around 110,000 clones, approximately 78% being singletons. The specimen was peripheral blood. The TCR comes from a man in his 70s with acute or convalescent COVID-19. The rearrangement links TRBV29-1 to TRBJ2-2; TRBD2 agrees at 14 bases. CDR3 nucleotides: TGCAGCGTTGAAGACGGGACTAGCGGGAGTACCGGGGAGCTGTTTTTT. This codes for CSVEDGTSGSTGELFF.